This T cell receptor beta chain was obtained from a study of cytomegalovirus exposure and HLA in healthy donors. Study-level information: As an earlier analysis found, about 179 million T cells yielded about 120 million unique TCR beta sequences. Study results and limitations: Many donors carried some public TCRs, although rarity characterized most TCR sequences. The study designated about 180 TCR beta chains cytomegalovirus-associated.

60 Vbeta and 13 Jbeta primers were used in PCR. The protocol was immunoSEQ multiplex PCR, while the TCRdb copy is restricted to in-frame clones and leaves out a portion. The sample comprises around 130,000 clones, about 80% of which are singletons, and over 1.5% rests with the top ten. A note on this clone: Its antigen is not known.

V lost 2 bases to trimming and J lost 2 bases; unmatched junction nucleotides: 8. This CDR3 comprises 18 residues. CDR1 and CDR2 from the germline V gene are SEHNR and FQNEAQ (reference sequence). This rearrangement joins TRBV7-9 to TRBJ1-5; 11 bases line up with TRBD1. The sequenced sample consisted of PBMCs. The sequence was obtained from a woman aged 50 to 65 in good health and CMV-seronegative. The chain's CDR3 is CASSLLGQGAVGNQPQHF. In nucleotides, the CDR3 is TGTGCCAGCAGCTTACTAGGACAGGGGGCGGTAGGCAATCAGCCCCAGCATTTT.